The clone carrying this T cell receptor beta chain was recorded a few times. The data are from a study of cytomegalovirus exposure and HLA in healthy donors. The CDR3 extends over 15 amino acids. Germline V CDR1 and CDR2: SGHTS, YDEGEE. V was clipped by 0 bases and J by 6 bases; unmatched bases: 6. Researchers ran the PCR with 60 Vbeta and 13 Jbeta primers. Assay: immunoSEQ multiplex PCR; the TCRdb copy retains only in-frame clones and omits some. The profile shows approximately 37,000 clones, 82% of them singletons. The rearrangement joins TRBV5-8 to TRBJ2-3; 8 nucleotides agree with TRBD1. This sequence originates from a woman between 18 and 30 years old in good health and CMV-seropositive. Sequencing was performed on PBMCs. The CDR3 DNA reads TGTGCCAGCAGCTTGGGTGCAGGGGGCATCGATACGCAGTATTTT. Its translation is CASSLGAGGIDTQYF.